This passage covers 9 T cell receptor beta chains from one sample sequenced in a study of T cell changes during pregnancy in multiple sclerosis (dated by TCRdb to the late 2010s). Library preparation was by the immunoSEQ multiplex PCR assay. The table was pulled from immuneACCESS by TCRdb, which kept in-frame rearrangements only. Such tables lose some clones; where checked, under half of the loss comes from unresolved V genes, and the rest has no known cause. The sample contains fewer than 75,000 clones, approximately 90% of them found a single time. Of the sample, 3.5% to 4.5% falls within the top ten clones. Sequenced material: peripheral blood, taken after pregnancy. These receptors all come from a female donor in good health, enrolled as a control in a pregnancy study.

CDR3 sequence (DNA): TGCGCCAGCAGCCAGGTGATTGAGCGGAACACTGAAGCTTTCTTT. Residues: CASSQVIERNTEAFF. This chain links TRBV4-3 with TRBJ1-1; no reliable D call. V dropped 3 bases and J dropped 1 base, with 12 bases sitting between them. The CDR3 is 15 amino acids. CDR1 is LGHNA, CDR2 YSLEER, per germline.

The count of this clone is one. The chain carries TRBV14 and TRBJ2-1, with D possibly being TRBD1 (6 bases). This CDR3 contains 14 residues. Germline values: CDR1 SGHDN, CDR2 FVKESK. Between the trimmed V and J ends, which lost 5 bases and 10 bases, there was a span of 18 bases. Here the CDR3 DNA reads TGTGCCAGCAGCTCCATGGGGGCAGCTAAAGAGCAGTTCTTC. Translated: CASSSMGAAKEQFF.

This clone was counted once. Written as DNA, the CDR3 is TGTGCCAGCAGCTTGGGGGGGACAGGGACGAGGGAGACCCAGTACTTC. Translating gives CASSLGGTGTRETQYF. The gene calls are TRBV5-8 and TRBJ2-5; 9 bases fit TRBD1. Per the germline V gene, CDR1 is SGHTS and CDR2 is YDEGEE. V trimming: 0 bases; J trimming: 5 bases; junction bases outside the gene matches: 8. The CDR3 has 16 amino acids.

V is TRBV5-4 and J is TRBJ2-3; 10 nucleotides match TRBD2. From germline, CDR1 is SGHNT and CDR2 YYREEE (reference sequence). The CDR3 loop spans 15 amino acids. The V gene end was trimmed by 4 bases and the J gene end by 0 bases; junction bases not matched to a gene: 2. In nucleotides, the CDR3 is TGTGCCAGCAGCATGACTAGCGGGAGCACAGATACGCAGTATTTT. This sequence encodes CASSMTSGSTDTQYF.

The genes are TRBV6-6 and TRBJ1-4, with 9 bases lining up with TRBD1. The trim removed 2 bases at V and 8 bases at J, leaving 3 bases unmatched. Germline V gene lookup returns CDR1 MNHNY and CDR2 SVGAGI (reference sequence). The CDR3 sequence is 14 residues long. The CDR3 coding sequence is TGTGCCAGCAGTTACGGACAGGGGAAGGAAAAACTGTTTTTT. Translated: CASSYGQGKEKLFF.

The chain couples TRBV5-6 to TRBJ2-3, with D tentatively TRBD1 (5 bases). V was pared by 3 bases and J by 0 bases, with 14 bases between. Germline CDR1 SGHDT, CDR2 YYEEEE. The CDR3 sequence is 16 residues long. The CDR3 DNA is TGTGCCAGCAGCTCTACAGGAAGATATAGCACAGATACGCAGTATTTT. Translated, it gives CASSSTGRYSTDTQYF.

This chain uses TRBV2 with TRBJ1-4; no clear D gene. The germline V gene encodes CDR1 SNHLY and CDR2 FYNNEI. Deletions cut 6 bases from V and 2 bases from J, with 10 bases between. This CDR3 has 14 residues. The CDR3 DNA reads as TGTGCCAGCAGCGACGAGAGGACTAATGAAAAACTGTTTTTT. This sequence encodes CASSDERTNEKLFF.

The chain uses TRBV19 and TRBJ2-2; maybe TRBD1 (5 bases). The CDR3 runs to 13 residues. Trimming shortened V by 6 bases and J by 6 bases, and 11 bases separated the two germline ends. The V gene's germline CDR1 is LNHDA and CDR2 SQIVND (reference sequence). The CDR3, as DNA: TGTGCCAGTAGGCCAGGGCTACCCGGGGAGCTGTTTTTT. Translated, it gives CASRPGLPGELFF.

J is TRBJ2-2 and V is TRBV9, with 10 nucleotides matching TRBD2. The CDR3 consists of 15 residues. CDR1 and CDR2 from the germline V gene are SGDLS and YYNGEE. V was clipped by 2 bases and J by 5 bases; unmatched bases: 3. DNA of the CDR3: TGTGCCAGCAGCGTTACAGCGGGAGGGACCGGGGAGCTGTTTTTT. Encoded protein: CASSVTAGGTGELFF.